This TCR beta chain is drawn from a study of CD8+ T cells in alopecia areata. Overall study context: A 6-month period off drug followed tofacitinib, which lasted 6 to 18 months.

Findings and caveats of the study: Many expanded lesional clones persisted in scalp and blood during tofacitinib. Baseline CD8+ expansion's link to response remains uncertain, as there was one nonresponder.

Note on this clone: No antigen is known for it.

Germline CDR1 and CDR2: LNHNV and YYDKDF (reference sequence). This CDR3 has 17 residues. J was trimmed by 5 bases and V by 5 bases; bases with no gene match: 17. Described treatment: oral pan-JAK inhibitor, 5-10 mg twice daily. Reverse transcribed after extraction, RNA yielded cDNA as the sequencing template. Generated by immunoSEQ multiplex PCR, the TCRdb table keeps only in-frame clones and is missing some. Here the sample spans roughly 190,000 clones, roughly 60% being singletons. Source: CD4+ T cells sorted from blood, taken at approximately week 49, from a patient treated with tofacitinib. The chain joins TRBV15 to TRBJ2-7; TRBD2 matches 8 bases. This clonotype originated in a human donor with alopecia areata. CDR3 in amino acids: CATSPQSVNVLADEQYF. The CDR3 region has the DNA TGTGCCACCAGCCCCCAGTCCGTCAATGTACTAGCGGACGAGCAGTACTTC.